The 8 T cell receptor beta chains presented below share a single source sample, sequenced in a study of blood T cells in healthy people across ages. PCR was performed a second time for about 6 to 12 cycles using a sample-barcoded 5' primer and a J-beta primer mix. A single record per CDR3 protein comes from TCRdb applying MiXCR to the 5' RACE reads. The sample has 1.5 million to 2 million distinct CDR3 sequences; approximately 30% are singletons. The specimen sequenced was blood. The receptors stem from a woman aged 25 to 39 in good health.

About this clonotype: The junction differs from germline at one of its ends, possibly a read error. The genes are TRBV7-6 and TRBJ1-4; D gene ambiguous. Germline assignment: CDR1 SGHVS and CDR2 FNYEAQ. The CDR3 loop spans 15 amino acids. CDR3 in amino acids: CASSLGPDTNEKLCF. As DNA, the CDR3 is TGTGCCAGCAGCTTAGGACCAGATACAAATGAAAAACTGTGTTTT.

Remarks on this clonotype: A much larger clone lies a single base off, so this may be a read error. The chain links TRBV28 to TRBJ2-6, with 8 bases fitting TRBD2. CDR1 is MDHEN and CDR2 is SYDVKM in the germline V gene. After removal of 10 bases from V and 2 bases from J, the junction contained 7 bases not matched to a gene. The CDR3 extends over 15 amino acids. Here the CDR3 reads CAIGGGLAGANVLTF. The DNA for the CDR3 is TGTGCCATAGGCGGGGGGTTAGCTGGGGCCAACGTCCTGACTTTC.

For this clonotype: The junction shows a germline mismatch at one end, possibly a read error. This rearrangement joins TRBV7-2 to TRBJ2-7; D gene uncertain. In germline, CDR1 is SGHTA, CDR2 FQGNSA. This CDR3 has 12 amino acids. The CDR3 DNA reads as TGTGCCTGCAGCTTATCGCGTGGCGAGCAGTACTTC. It encodes CACSLSRGEQYF.

The V gene is TRBV9, the J gene TRBJ2-1; 12 bases are shared with TRBD2. V was pared by 3 bases and J by 2 bases, with 6 bases of the junction left unmatched. The CDR3 runs to 17 residues. From germline, CDR1 is SGDLS and CDR2 YYNGEE. CDR3 sequence (DNA): TGTGCCAGCAGCGAGAGAGGACTAGCGGGGACCTACAATGAGCAGTTCTTC. Protein product: CASSERGLAGTYNEQFF. The full variable domain, its missing parts supplied by reference TRBV9 and TRBJ2-1, is DSGVTQTPKHLITATGQRVTLRCSPRSGDLSVYWYQQSLDQGLQFLIQYYNGEERAKGNILERFSAQQFPDLHSELNLSSLELGDSALYFCASSERGLAGTYNEQFFGPGTRLTVL.

Concerning this clonotype itself: A read error may be the cause here, since a much bigger clone is one base away. The gene calls are TRBV6-5 and TRBJ2-5, with D tentatively TRBD1 or TRBD2 (5 bases each). The better agreement between TRBJ2-7 and the DNA end casts doubt on the J call. CDR1 is MNHEY, CDR2 SVGAGI, per germline. The CDR3 is made up of 13 amino acids. This chain's CDR3 is CVSSYSRGYEQYF. The CDR3 nucleotides are TGTGTCAGCAGTTACTCGAGGGGCTACGAGCAGTACTTC.

This sequence joins TRBV7-9 and TRBJ2-5; D may be TRBD2 (6 bases). Germline V lookup: CDR1 SEHNR, CDR2 FQNEAQ (reference sequence). V was clipped by 3 bases and J by 5 bases, with 10 bases between them. This CDR3 is built from 13 residues. The CDR3 DNA is TGTGCCAGCAGCTTTACTAGCTGGGAGACCCAGTACTTC. It translates to CASSFTSWETQYF.

This clonotype was seen only a few times. This chain uses TRBV4-1 with TRBJ1-4, with 7 bases aligning to TRBD1. This CDR3 is built from 15 residues. V gave up 1 base and J gave up 7 bases; unmatched junction bases: 6. The germline gives CDR1 MGHRA, CDR2 YSYEKL. This chain's CDR3 is CASSQADRDVEKLFF. CDR3 bases: TGCGCCAGCAGCCAAGCAGACAGGGATGTTGAAAAACTGTTTTTT.

This clonotype appeared a few times. J is TRBJ2-7 and V is TRBV5-1, with TRBD2 identical over 10 bases. Unmatched junction bases numbered 6, after V lost 4 bases and J lost 5 bases. CDR1 and CDR2 (germline): SGHRS, YFSETQ. The CDR3 sequence is 14 residues long. The CDR3 sequence is CASSASSGGDEQYF. The CDR3 DNA reads TGCGCCAGCAGCGCGTCTAGCGGGGGTGACGAGCAGTACTTC.